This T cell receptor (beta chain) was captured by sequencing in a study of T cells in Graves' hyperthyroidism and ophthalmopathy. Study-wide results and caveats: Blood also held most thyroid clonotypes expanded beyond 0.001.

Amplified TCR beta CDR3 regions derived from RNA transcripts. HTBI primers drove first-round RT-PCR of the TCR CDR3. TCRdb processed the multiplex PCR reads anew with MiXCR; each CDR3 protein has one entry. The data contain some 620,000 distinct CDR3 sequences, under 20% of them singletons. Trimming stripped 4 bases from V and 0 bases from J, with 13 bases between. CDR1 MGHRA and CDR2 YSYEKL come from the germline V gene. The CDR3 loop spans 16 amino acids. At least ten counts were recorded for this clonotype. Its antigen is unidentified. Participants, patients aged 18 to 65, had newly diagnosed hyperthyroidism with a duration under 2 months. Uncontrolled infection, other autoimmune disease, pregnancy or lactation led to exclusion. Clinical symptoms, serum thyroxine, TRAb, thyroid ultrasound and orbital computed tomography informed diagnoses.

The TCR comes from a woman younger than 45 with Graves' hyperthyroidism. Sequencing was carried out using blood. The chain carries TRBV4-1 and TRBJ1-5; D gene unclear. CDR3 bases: TGCGCCAGCAGCCCAGAGGCGGGGTATAGCAATCAGCCCCAGCATTTT. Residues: CASSPEAGYSNQPQHF.